These 5 T cell receptor beta chains originate from one sample sequenced in a study of identical twins. TCRdb redid the calling of the 5' RACE reads with MiXCR, one entry per CDR3 protein. The sample has some 630,000 distinct CDR3 sequences, just over 7% seen once; the top ten hold roughly 1.5%. These data are also associated with another study on yellow fever vaccine responses in identical twins.

The sequenced material came from PBMCs. Receptor source: a woman aged 18-29 years in good health.

There are many counts of this clonotype. This rearrangement joins TRBV10-3 to TRBJ1-5; the D gene is possibly TRBD1 (5 bases). Germline V CDR1 and CDR2: ENHRY, SYGVKD. Trimming took off 0 bases at V and 4 bases at J, with 13 bases between the two ends. There are 16 residues in the CDR3. CDR3 residues: CAISESGDGLNQPQHF. The CDR3 DNA sequence: TGTGCCATCAGTGAGTCAGGGGACGGTTTAAATCAGCCCCAGCATTTT.

This clonotype appeared many times. This rearrangement joins TRBV10-3 to TRBJ2-1; D possibly matches TRBD1 or TRBD2 (6 bases each). With 11 bases removed from V and 7 bases from J, the gap between germline ends came to 18 bases. Germline V gene lookup returns CDR1 ENHRY and CDR2 SYGVKD. CDR3 length: 13 amino acids. Here the CDR3 reads CAASGAPGNEQFF. CDR3 coding DNA: TGTGCCGCCTCGGGGGCCCCGGGGAATGAGCAGTTCTTC.

V usage is TRBV12-5 and J usage is TRBJ2-7; D not resolved. Trimming took 10 bases from V and 1 from J, leaving 5 bases between them. Per the germline V gene, CDR1 is LGHNT and CDR2 is FRNRAP. CDR3 length: 10 amino acids. CDR3 region: CAIGSYEQYF. Here the CDR3 DNA reads TGTGCTATAGGGTCCTACGAGCAGTACTTC.

This clonotype was seen ten or more times. The gene calls are TRBV5-1 and TRBJ2-3; 7 bases map to TRBD2. From germline, CDR1 is SGHRS and CDR2 YFSETQ. This CDR3 is 18 amino acids long. With 4 bases clipped from V and 0 bases from J, the junction kept 14 bases outside the gene matches. The DNA for the CDR3 is TGCGCCAGCAGCCCGGCTAGCGGAGACGCTTCTAGCACAGATACGCAGTATTTT. Translation: CASSPASGDASSTDTQYF.

This clonotype was seen ten or more times. V gene TRBV27 combines with J gene TRBJ2-7; perhaps TRBD1 as D (6 bases). Germline V CDR1 and CDR2: MNHEY, SMNVEV (reference sequence). CDR3 length: 14 residues. V was shortened by 3 bases and J by 2 bases, with 11 bases between the two germline ends. The CDR3 bases are TGTGCCAGCAGTTTCGGGGCAGGGGCCTACGAGCAGTACTTC. Translating it yields CASSFGAGAYEQYF.